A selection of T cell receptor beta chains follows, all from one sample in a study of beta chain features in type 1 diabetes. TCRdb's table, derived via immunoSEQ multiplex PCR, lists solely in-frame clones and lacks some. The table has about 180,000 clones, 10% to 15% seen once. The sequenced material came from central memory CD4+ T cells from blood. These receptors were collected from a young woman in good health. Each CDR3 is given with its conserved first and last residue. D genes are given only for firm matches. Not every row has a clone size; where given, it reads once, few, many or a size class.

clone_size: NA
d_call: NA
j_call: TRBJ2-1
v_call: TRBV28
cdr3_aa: CASTSGRATMKQFF
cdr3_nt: TGTGCCAGCACGAGCGGGCGAGCTACAATGAAGCAGTTCTTC

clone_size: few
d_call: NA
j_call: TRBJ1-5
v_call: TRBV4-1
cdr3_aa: CASSLLAGLGNQPQHF
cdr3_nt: TGCGCCAGCAGCCTTCTGGCGGGACTGGGCAATCAGCCCCAGCATTTT

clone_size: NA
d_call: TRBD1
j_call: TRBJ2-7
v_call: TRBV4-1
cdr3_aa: CASSLSPAGGGYEQYF
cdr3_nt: TGCGCCAGCAGCCTCAGCCCGGCAGGGGGCGGGTACGAGCAGTACTTC

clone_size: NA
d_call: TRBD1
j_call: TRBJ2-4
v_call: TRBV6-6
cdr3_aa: CASSYDSGTGYF
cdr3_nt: TGTGCCAGCAGTTACGACTCCGGGACAGGGTACTTC

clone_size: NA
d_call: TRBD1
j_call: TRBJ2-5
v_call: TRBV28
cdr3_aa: CASSLPSGGQETQYF
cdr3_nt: TGTGCCAGCAGTTTACCATCAGGGGGACAAGAGACCCAGTACTTC

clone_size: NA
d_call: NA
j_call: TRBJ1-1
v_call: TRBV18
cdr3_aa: CASSPFQGNTEAFF
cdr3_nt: TGTGCCAGCTCACCATTCCAGGGGAACACTGAAGCTTTCTTT

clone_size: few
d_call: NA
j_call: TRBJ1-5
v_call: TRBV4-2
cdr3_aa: CASSQDGKGRNQPQHF
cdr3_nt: TGTGCCAGCAGCCAAGACGGGAAGGGGAGGAATCAGCCCCAGCATTTT

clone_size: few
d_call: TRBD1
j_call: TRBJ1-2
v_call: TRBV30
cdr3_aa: CAWSVHRGEGYTF
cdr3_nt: TGTGCCTGGAGTGTACACAGGGGGGAGGGCTACACCTTC

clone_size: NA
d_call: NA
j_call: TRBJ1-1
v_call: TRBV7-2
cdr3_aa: CASSLASRGVEAFF
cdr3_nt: TGTGCCAGCAGCTTAGCCAGCAGGGGAGTAGAAGCTTTCTTT

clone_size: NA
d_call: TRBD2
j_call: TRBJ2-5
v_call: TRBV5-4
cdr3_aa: CASSSKQRETETQYF
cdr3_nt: TGTGCCAGCAGCTCTAAGCAGCGGGAGACAGAGACCCAGTACTTC

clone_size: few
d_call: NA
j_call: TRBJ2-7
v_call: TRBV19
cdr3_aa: CASSISLAVYEQYF
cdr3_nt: TGTGCCAGTAGTATCTCGCTAGCTGTCTACGAGCAGTACTTC

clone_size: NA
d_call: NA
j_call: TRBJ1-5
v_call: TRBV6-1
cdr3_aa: CASSEALQLQPQHF
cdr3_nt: TGTGCCAGCAGTGAAGCCTTACAGTTACAGCCCCAGCATTTT

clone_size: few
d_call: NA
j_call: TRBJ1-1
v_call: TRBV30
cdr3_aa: CAWKGERLADTEAFF
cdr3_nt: TGTGCCTGGAAAGGGGAGAGATTAGCGGACACTGAAGCTTTCTTT

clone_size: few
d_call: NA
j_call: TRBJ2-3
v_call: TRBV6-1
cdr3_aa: CASSGLLRGTDTQYF
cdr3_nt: TGTGCCAGCAGTGGACTGCTTCGGGGCACAGATACGCAGTATTTT

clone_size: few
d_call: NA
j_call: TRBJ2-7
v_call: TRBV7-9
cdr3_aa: CASSSIGYEQYF
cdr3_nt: TGTGCCAGCAGCTCAATCGGGTACGAGCAGTACTTC

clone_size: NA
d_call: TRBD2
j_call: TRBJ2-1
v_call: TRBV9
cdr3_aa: CASSVARLAAYNEQFF
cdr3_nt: TGTGCCAGCAGCGTAGCTCGGCTAGCGGCATACAATGAGCAGTTCTTC

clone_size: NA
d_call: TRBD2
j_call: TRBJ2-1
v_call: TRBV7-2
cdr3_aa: CASSLLAGVGDEQFF
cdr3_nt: TGTGCCAGCAGCCTACTAGCGGGAGTAGGGGATGAGCAGTTCTTC

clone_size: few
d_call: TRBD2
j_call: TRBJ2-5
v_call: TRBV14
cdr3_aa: CASSGGRAQETQYF
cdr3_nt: TGTGCCAGCAGCGGCGGGAGGGCCCAAGAGACCCAGTACTTC

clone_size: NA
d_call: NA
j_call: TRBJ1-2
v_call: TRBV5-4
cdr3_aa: CASSLERQGGVYGYTF
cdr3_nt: TGTGCCAGCAGCTTGGAACGGCAGGGTGGAGTCTATGGCTACACCTTC

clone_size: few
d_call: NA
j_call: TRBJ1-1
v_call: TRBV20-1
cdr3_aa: CSGGVNTEAFF
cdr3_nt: TGCAGTGGGGGGGTGAACACTGAAGCTTTCTTT

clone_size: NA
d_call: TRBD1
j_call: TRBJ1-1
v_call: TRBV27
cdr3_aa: CASSLDRGQVRAEAFF
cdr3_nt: TGTGCCAGCAGTTTGGATCGTGGACAGGTTCGGGCTGAAGCTTTCTTT

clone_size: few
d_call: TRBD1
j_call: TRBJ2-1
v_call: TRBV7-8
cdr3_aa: CASSARFTGGGRDEQFF
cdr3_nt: TGTGCCAGCAGCGCCCGGTTTACAGGGGGCGGTAGGGATGAGCAGTTCTTC

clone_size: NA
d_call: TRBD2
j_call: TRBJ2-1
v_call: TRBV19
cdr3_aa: CASSPGTSGRAGEQFF
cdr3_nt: TGTGCCAGTAGTCCGGGGACTAGCGGGAGGGCAGGGGAGCAGTTCTTC

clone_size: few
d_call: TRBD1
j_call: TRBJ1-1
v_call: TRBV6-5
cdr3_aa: CASSLFPGQGAFF
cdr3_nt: TGTGCCAGCAGTTTATTTCCGGGACAGGGGGCTTTCTTT

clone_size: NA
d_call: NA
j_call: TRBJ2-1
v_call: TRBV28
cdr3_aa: CASSRVILIGEQFF
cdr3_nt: TGTGCCAGCAGCCGCGTCATTCTCATCGGGGAGCAGTTCTTC

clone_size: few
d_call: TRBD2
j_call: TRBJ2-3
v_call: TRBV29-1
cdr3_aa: CSVEGQGGGRRLDTQYF
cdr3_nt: TGCAGCGTTGAAGGGCAGGGCGGCGGGAGGAGGTTGGATACGCAGTATTTT